This T cell receptor (beta chain) was recorded in a study of patients and donors after allogeneic stem cell transplantation. V was clipped by 1 base and J by 12 bases, with 15 bases between them. The CDR3 contains 12 residues. Germline-derived CDR1 and CDR2 are SQVTM and ANQGSEA. TCRdb reprocessed the RT-PCR reads via MiXCR and lists one record per CDR3 protein. Among tens of thousands of distinct CDR3 sequences listed, roughly a third were seen once. The J gene is TRBJ1-1, the V gene TRBV29-1; no clear D. This receptor was identified in a human donor who was either an allogeneic HSCT recipient or a stem cell or donor lymphocyte infusion donor (not recorded which). It is not recorded whose cells these are; they may come from a transplant donor. Sequencing was performed on blood, either unsorted or a sorted T cell fraction (not recorded which). The CDR3 DNA sequence: TGCAGCGTTGAAGCAGCCCCTCCAGGCTCTTTCTTT. This sequence encodes CSVEAAPPGSFF.